These T cell receptor beta chains were read from a single sample in a study of fetal regulatory T cell absence and autoimmunity. Here immunoSEQ multiplex PCR was the method, and the copy in TCRdb shows in-frame clones only, minus some. Here the sample spans some 46,000 clones, around 83% being singletons. The sequencing input was cord blood. These TCRs come from a newborn boy with IPEX syndrome. The CDR3 runs from the conserved cysteine through the conserved F or W. Some rows have no size entry. The others give once, few or many, or a class for an expanded clone.

size: .; V: TRBV13; J: TRBJ2-5; CDR3: CASSLAGQGETQYF
size: few; V: TRBV23-1; J: TRBJ2-7; CDR3: CASSQPDRVGYEQYF
size: few; V: TRBV19; J: TRBJ2-7; CDR3: CALGGTRIKLEQYF
size: .; V: TRBV12-2; J: TRBJ2-1; CDR3: CASRLFFRRVDADNEQFF
size: .; V: TRBV5-4; J: TRBJ2-5; CDR3: CASSPFGGSQETQYF
size: .; V: TRBV30; J: TRBJ2-5; CDR3: CAWSLLGTGEETQYF
size: .; V: TRBV6-1; J: TRBJ2-7; CDR3: CASSKGDSNYEQYF
size: .; V: TRBV5-4; J: TRBJ2-3; CDR3: CASSRRLAGGQGPDTQYF
size: .; V: TRBV10-3; J: TRBJ1-1; CDR3: CAISESPGGTEAFF
size: .; V: TRBV6-6; J: TRBJ2-1; CDR3: CASSYGGIGYNEQFF
size: .; V: TRBV7-9; J: TRBJ2-5; CDR3: CASSLYRGGVETQYF
size: .; V: TRBV9; J: TRBJ2-3; CDR3: CASSVDNTDTQYF
size: once; V: TRBV4-1; J: TRBJ2-1; CDR3: CASSPHSGELSSYNEQFF
size: .; V: TRBV7-9; J: TRBJ2-1; CDR3: CASSRRGGSWNEQFF
size: .; V: TRBV20-1; J: TRBJ2-3; CDR3: CSARVADTQYF
size: .; V: TRBV5-1; J: TRBJ2-1; CDR3: CASSLGAGGRDEQFF
size: .; V: TRBV5-1; J: TRBJ1-5; CDR3: CASSLLPGLSNQPQHF
size: .; V: TRBV2; J: TRBJ2-5; CDR3: CASSLGAGGSQETQYF
size: .; V: TRBV9; J: TRBJ2-2; CDR3: CASSGGGGTGELFF
size: few; V: TRBV19; J: TRBJ1-5; CDR3: CATQIGEAQPQHF
size: .; V: TRBV19; J: TRBJ2-2; CDR3: CASSLQGNTGELFF
size: .; V: TRBV2; J: TRBJ2-1; CDR3: CASIFPGHGSYNEQFF
size: few; V: TRBV11-2; J: TRBJ2-7; CDR3: CASSYLGQGHEQYF
size: once; V: TRBV19; J: TRBJ1-5; CDR3: CASSSTGGGQPQHF
size: .; V: TRBV27; J: TRBJ2-7; CDR3: CASSLGGLAGGEQYF
size: .; V: TRBV10-3; J: TRBJ2-2; CDR3: CAISELGGELFF
size: .; V: TRBV6-6; J: TRBJ1-2; CDR3: CASSYSAQGRVYGYTF
size: .; V: TRBV4-2; J: TRBJ2-1; CDR3: CASSHGLAGDYNEQFF
size: .; V: TRBV6-4; J: TRBJ2-5; CDR3: CASSDEGGETQYF
size: .; V: TRBV4-1; J: TRBJ2-7; CDR3: CASRGTGGFEQYF
size: few; V: TRBV4-1; J: TRBJ2-7; CDR3: CASSLDRSYEQYF
size: .; V: TRBV2; J: TRBJ2-7; CDR3: CASSGLAGAYEQYF
size: few; V: TRBV11-2; J: TRBJ2-7; CDR3: CASSPRLAENYEQYF
size: .; V: TRBV5-5; J: TRBJ2-5; CDR3: CASSFSGTGQETQYF
size: few; V: TRBV6-5; J: TRBJ2-7; CDR3: CASSYSSRGNEQYF
size: .; V: TRBV5-6; J: TRBJ2-7; CDR3: CASSLVEGLEQYF
size: .; V: TRBV6-1; J: TRBJ2-5; CDR3: CASSEVQGEGETQYF
size: .; V: TRBV6-1; J: TRBJ2-2; CDR3: CASRDRGKNTGELFF
size: once; V: TRBV5-1; J: TRBJ1-5; CDR3: CASSPAGISNQPQHF
size: .; V: TRBV15; J: TRBJ2-7; CDR3: CATSRDELAGVNEQYF
size: .; V: TRBV29-1; J: TRBJ2-1; CDR3: CSVEDDLAGGLSYNEQFF
size: .; V: TRBV25-1; J: TRBJ2-1; CDR3: CASSEYFGTSGVYNEQFF
size: .; V: TRBV6-8; J: TRBJ2-3; CDR3: CASRPKGLARTDTQYF
size: few; V: TRBV5-4; J: TRBJ2-7; CDR3: CASSYHTVGSEQYF
size: .; V: TRBV25-1; J: TRBJ1-4; CDR3: CASRATGFFEKLFF
size: few; V: TRBV19; J: TRBJ2-1; CDR3: CASSIVGGQQFF
size: once; V: TRBV5-1; J: TRBJ2-7; CDR3: CASSRGTGGYEQYF
size: .; V: TRBV7-8; J: TRBJ2-3; CDR3: CASSFRTSTDTQYF
size: .; V: TRBV18; J: TRBJ1-2; CDR3: CASSPPDPNYGYTF
size: .; V: TRBV4-1; J: TRBJ2-1; CDR3: CASSQDPYNEQFF
size: .; V: TRBV7-8; J: TRBJ2-1; CDR3: CASSLSPPRSGGPHNEQFF
size: .; V: TRBV27; J: TRBJ1-1; CDR3: CASSLIGAPPDTEAFF
size: once; V: TRBV9; J: TRBJ2-7; CDR3: CASSVDPRASYEQYF
size: .; V: TRBV19; J: TRBJ1-1; CDR3: CASSISAKNTEAFF
size: .; V: TRBV7-2; J: TRBJ2-3; CDR3: CASSAARPGGTDTQYF